Sequencing of this T cell receptor (beta chain) was carried out in a study of tumor-infiltrating lymphocytes in localized non-small cell lung cancer. Study background: Several tumor histologies, both smoking statuses, and some post-neoadjuvant chemotherapy samples were included. Whole-study findings and limits: Each assay used a separate piece of the same tissue. TCRbeta sequencing showed higher T cell infiltration in tumors than uninvolved lung.

Deletions cut 4 bases from V and 0 bases from J, with 15 bases between. The CDR3 has 16 residues. Germline assignment: CDR1 SGHRS and CDR2 YFSETQ. This clone has only a few counts. Antigen unknown. Method: immunoSEQ multiplex PCR; TCRdb's copy keeps in-frame clones and lacks some. The sample lists about 15,000 clones, about 70% occurring once. The rearrangement links TRBV5-1 to TRBJ2-3; a possible D gene is TRBD2 (6 bases). The sequence came from a human donor with non-small cell lung cancer. The sample was lung tumor tissue. DNA for the CDR3: TGCGCCAGCAGCCCCGGAGGGGCGGGGAGCACAGATACGCAGTATTTT. Residues: CASSPGGAGSTDTQYF.